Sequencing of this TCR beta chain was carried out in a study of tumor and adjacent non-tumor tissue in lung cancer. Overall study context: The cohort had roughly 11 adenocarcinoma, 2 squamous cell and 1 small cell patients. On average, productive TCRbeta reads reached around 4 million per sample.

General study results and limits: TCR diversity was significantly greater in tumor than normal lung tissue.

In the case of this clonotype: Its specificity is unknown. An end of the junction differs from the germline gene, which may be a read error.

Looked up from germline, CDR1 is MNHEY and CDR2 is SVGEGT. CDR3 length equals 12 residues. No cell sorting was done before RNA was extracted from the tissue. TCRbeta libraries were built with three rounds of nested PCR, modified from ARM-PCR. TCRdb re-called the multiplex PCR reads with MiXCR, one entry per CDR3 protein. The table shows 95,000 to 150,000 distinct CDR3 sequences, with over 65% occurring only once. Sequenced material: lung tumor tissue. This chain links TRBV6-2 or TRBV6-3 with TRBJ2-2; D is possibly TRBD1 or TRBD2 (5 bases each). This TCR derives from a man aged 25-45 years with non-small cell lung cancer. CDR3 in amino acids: CASSKGRGELFF. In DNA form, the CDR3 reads TGTGCCAGCAGTAAGGGCCGAGGGGAGTTGTTTTTT.